The 23 T cell receptor beta chains listed next were all sequenced from one sample in a study of neurological immune-mediated disorders. TCRdb reprocessed the 5' RACE reads via MiXCR and lists one record per CDR3 protein. The data hold roughly 45,000 distinct CDR3 sequences, with 2.5% to 3.5% observed a single time. Material for sequencing was PBMCs. The origin of the receptors is a woman between 50 and 59 years old with multiple sclerosis.

This clonotype was found many times. This chain uses TRBV5-1 with TRBJ2-1; 11 bases align to TRBD2. This CDR3 is 13 amino acids long. Per germline, CDR1 SGHRS and CDR2 YFSETQ. V shed 6 bases, J shed 9 bases, and the junction held 5 bases outside the gene matches. CDR3 amino acids: CASNSGRGGEQFF. In DNA, the CDR3 is TGCGCCAGCAATAGCGGGAGGGGGGGTGAGCAGTTCTTC.

This clonotype was seen a few times. The germline gene is not matched at one end of the junction; a read error may be the cause. The chain couples TRBV7-8 to TRBJ1-6, with D perhaps matching TRBD1 (5 bases). The CDR3 totals 13 residues. Germline values: CDR1 SGHVS, CDR2 FQNEAQ. CDR3 coding DNA: TGTGCCAGTGGTCAGGGCTACAATTCAACCCTCAACTTT. It is translated as CASGQGYNSTLNF.

As for this clonotype: It may be a read error: a sequence one base away is much more abundant. Without the conserved terminal phenylalanine or tryptophan, this CDR3 likely stems from a read error. The genes are TRBV7-2 and TRBJ1-1, with D uncertain. This CDR3 comprises 16 residues. Germline V CDR1 and CDR2: SGHTA, FQGNSA. V dropped 3 bases and J dropped 4 bases, with 18 bases sitting between them. The CDR3 nucleotides are TGTGCCAGCAGCTTTCCCGATCTGGTTTGGTCCACTGAAGCTTTCCTT. Translation: CASSFPDLVWSTEAFL.

This clonotype occurred many times. The rearrangement uses TRBV5-1 and TRBJ2-5; possibly TRBD2 for D (6 bases). This CDR3 is 15 amino acids long. Germline V gene lookup returns CDR1 SGHRS and CDR2 YFSETQ. Trimming took off 2 bases at V and 2 bases at J, with 13 bases between the two ends. CDR3 bases: TGCGCCAGCAGCTTAACGGGCCGGGAGCAAGAGACCCAGTACTTC. This sequence encodes CASSLTGREQETQYF.

This clonotype has a count of ten or more. This chain links TRBV9 with TRBJ1-2; 11 bases align to TRBD1. V lost 5 bases and J lost 7; bases outside the gene matches: 10. The germline V gene has CDR1 SGDLS and CDR2 YYNGEE. This CDR3 has 15 amino acids. This chain's CDR3 is CASRPLRTGGRGYTF. The CDR3, as DNA: TGTGCCAGCAGGCCTCTCAGGACAGGGGGCCGTGGCTACACCTTC.

Note on this clonotype: Just one base apart from a much larger clone, this may be a read error. This chain uses TRBV20-1 with TRBJ1-6, with TRBD1 as a possible D gene (5 bases). In germline, CDR1 is DFQATT, CDR2 SNEGSKA (reference sequence). The CDR3 length is 14 residues. CDR3 residues: CSARRGRENSPLNF. DNA of the CDR3: TGCAGTGCTAGAAGGGGAAGAGAGAATTCACCCCTCAACTTT.

This clonotype was counted many times. This chain links TRBV20-1 with TRBJ2-5; D possibly matches TRBD1 or TRBD2 (5 bases each). This CDR3 contains 13 residues. Germline loops: CDR1 DFQATT, CDR2 SNEGSKA (reference sequence). V lost 5 bases to trimming and J lost 1 base, with 11 bases between them. CDR3 in amino acids: CSALSGGQETQYF. The CDR3 region has the DNA TGCAGTGCTCTTTCTGGGGGCCAAGAGACCCAGTACTTC.

Ten or more counts support this clonotype. This rearrangement joins TRBV4-2 to TRBJ2-1; tentatively, D is TRBD1 or TRBD2 (5 bases each). The V gene lost 3 bases and the J gene lost 8 bases, with 14 bases spanning the gap. The CDR3 spans 14 residues. CDR1 and CDR2 (germline): LGHNA, YNFKEQ. Written as DNA, the CDR3 is TGTGCCAGCAGCCACGGGGACCAGAGGGATGAGCAGTTCTTC. The encoded protein is CASSHGDQRDEQFF.

This clonotype has a count of ten or more. This chain joins TRBV28 and TRBJ2-5, with 8 bases fitting TRBD2. Germline CDR1 is MDHEN and CDR2 is SYDVKM. V shed 6 bases, J shed 4 bases, and the junction held 7 bases outside the gene matches. The CDR3 spans 14 residues. DNA of the CDR3: TGTGCCAGCAGACCCGCGGGGGGTCGAGAGACCCAGTACTTC. Its translation: CASRPAGGRETQYF.

This clonotype was found many times. V gene TRBV29-1 combines with J gene TRBJ2-7; D perhaps matches TRBD1 (5 bases). Germline values: CDR1 SQVTM, CDR2 ANQGSEA. The CDR3 runs to 11 residues. The V gene lost 4 bases and the J gene lost 5 bases, with 9 bases spanning the gap. CDR3 protein: CSVVRVDEQYF. The CDR3 bases are TGCAGCGTTGTCAGGGTAGACGAGCAGTACTTC.

This clonotype was detected many times. The chain uses TRBV5-1 and TRBJ2-2, with 15 bases aligning to TRBD2. Trimming at V came to 4 bases and at J to 0 bases, leaving 7 bases not matched to a gene. The CDR3 consists of 19 residues. Per germline, CDR1 SGHRS and CDR2 YFSETQ. CDR3 sequence: CASSQHGLAGGANTGELFF. The CDR3 nucleotides are TGCGCCAGCAGCCAACACGGACTAGCGGGAGGGGCGAACACCGGGGAGCTGTTTTTT.

This clonotype was found many times. V usage is TRBV7-9 and J usage is TRBJ1-1; 7 bases line up with TRBD1. The CDR3 sequence is 16 residues long. The ends lost 6 bases at V and 4 bases at J; junction bases unmatched: 14. Germline CDR1 and CDR2: SEHNR and FQNEAQ (reference sequence). CDR3 DNA: TGTGCCAGCAGAGATCCGGTGACAGGGAGGGCCACTGAAGCTTTCTTT. Amino acid sequence: CASRDPVTGRATEAFF.

V is TRBV18 and J is TRBJ2-2, with D possibly matching TRBD2 (6 bases). V was shortened by 4 bases and J by 2 bases, with 17 bases between the two germline ends. Germline loops: CDR1 KGHSH, CDR2 LQKENI. CDR3 length: 17 residues. This CDR3 reads CASSRNGGMTNTGELFF. In DNA, the CDR3 is TGTGCCAGCTCACGGAACGGAGGGATGACAAACACCGGGGAGCTGTTTTTT.

This clonotype has a handful of counts. This chain links TRBV7-2 with TRBJ2-7, with 7 bases that match TRBD1. With 5 bases clipped from V and 2 bases from J, the junction kept 9 bases outside the gene matches. The germline CDR1 and CDR2 sequences are SGHTA and FQGNSA. The CDR3 contains 15 residues. The CDR3 loop reads CASSAQGSPAYEQYF. CDR3 in DNA: TGTGCCAGCAGCGCACAGGGGTCCCCTGCCTACGAGCAGTACTTC.

This clonotype was counted only a few times. V usage is TRBV6-5 and J usage is TRBJ1-1; D is unresolved. The CDR3 contains 12 residues. Per the germline V gene, CDR1 is MNHEY and CDR2 is SVGAGI. The V gene lost 6 bases and the J gene lost 8 bases, with 13 bases spanning the gap. For the CDR3, the DNA is TGTGCCAGCAGGAGAGGGAGCTACGAAGCTTTCTTT. Translating it yields CASRRGSYEAFF.

This clonotype was counted at least ten times. The rearrangement uses TRBV10-2 and TRBJ1-5; D is unclear. The CDR3 spans 15 residues. V lost 0 bases to trimming and J lost 2 bases, with 8 bases between them. Per germline, CDR1 WSHSY and CDR2 SAAADI. The CDR3, as DNA: TGCGCCAGCAGTGAGTCGTCCCCTGGCAATCAGCCCCAGCATTTT. This encodes CASSESSPGNQPQHF.

Ten or more counts support this clonotype. The chain joins TRBV20-1 to TRBJ1-5; 8 bases map to TRBD1. Unmatched junction bases numbered 7, after V lost 0 bases and J lost 3 bases. The germline V gene encodes CDR1 DFQATT and CDR2 SNEGSKA (reference sequence). This CDR3 contains 16 residues. The CDR3, as DNA: TGCAGTGCTAGAGATCATCTGGACAGGGTCAATCAGCCCCAGCATTTT. This encodes CSARDHLDRVNQPQHF.

This clonotype was observed a handful of times. V gene TRBV5-4 combines with J gene TRBJ1-2, with TRBD1 matching over 8 bases. With V trimmed by 4 bases and J by 4 bases, 21 bases remained unmatched. Germline V gene lookup returns CDR1 SGHNT and CDR2 YYREEE (reference sequence). This CDR3 contains 19 residues. CDR3 in amino acids: CASSAGPVTGTGMVYGYTF. As DNA, the CDR3 is TGTGCCAGCAGCGCGGGCCCTGTTACCGGGACAGGAATGGTCTATGGCTACACCTTC. Combining the CDR3 with reference TRBV5-4 and TRBJ1-2 gives the whole variable domain ETGVTQSPTHLIKTRGQQVTLRCSSQSGHNTVSWYQQALGQGPQFIFQYYREEENGRGNFPPRFSGLQFPNYSSELNVNALELDDSALYLCASSAGPVTGTGMVYGYTFGSGTRLTVV.

This clonotype was observed many times. The V and J genes are TRBV5-1 and TRBJ2-3; D perhaps matches TRBD2 (6 bases). This CDR3 region has 14 residues. CDR1 SGHRS and CDR2 YFSETQ come from the germline V gene. The V and J ends lost 4 bases and 4 bases respectively, with 13 bases between them. CDR3 DNA sequence: TGCGCCAGCAGCGAGTGGGGGGTAGCAGATACGCAGTATTTT. Encoded protein: CASSEWGVADTQYF.

This clonotype was picked up many times. V gene TRBV7-9 combines with J gene TRBJ2-7; 14 positions match TRBD2. After removal of 3 bases from V and 4 bases from J, the junction contained 2 bases not matched to a gene. The germline V gene encodes CDR1 SEHNR and CDR2 FQNEAQ (reference sequence). The CDR3 runs to 15 residues. In nucleotides, the CDR3 is TGTGCCAGCAGCTTCGGACTAGCGGGAGGTTACGAGCAGTACTTC. Translated: CASSFGLAGGYEQYF. The full variable domain, its missing parts supplied by reference TRBV7-9 and TRBJ2-7, is DTGVSQNPRHKITKRGQNVTFRCDPISEHNRLYWYRQTLGQGPEFLTYFQNEAQLEKSRLLSDRFSAERPKGSFSTLEIQRTEQGDSAMYLCASSFGLAGGYEQYFGPGTRLTVT.

This clonotype has a count of ten or more. The chain employs TRBV20-1 and TRBJ2-7, with TRBD1 matching over 8 bases. There are 13 residues in the CDR3. The V gene end was trimmed by 0 bases and the J gene end by 5 bases; junction bases not matched to a gene: 3. The V gene's germline CDR1 is DFQATT and CDR2 SNEGSKA (reference sequence). The CDR3 DNA reads TGCAGTGCTAGAGAGGACAGGGCAAACGAGCAGTACGTC. Protein product: CSAREDRANEQYV.

In this sample, this clonotype turned up many times. The chain couples TRBV7-2 to TRBJ2-7; 11 bases line up with TRBD2. Germline V gives CDR1 SGHTA, CDR2 FQGNSA. V dropped 1 base and J dropped 4; count of bases not matched to a gene: 3. The CDR3 length is 15 residues. The CDR3 region is CASSLVTSGVYEQYF. As DNA, the CDR3 is TGTGCCAGCAGCTTAGTGACTAGCGGGGTATACGAGCAGTACTTC. The entire variable domain, with the rest obtained from reference TRBV7-2 and TRBJ2-7, is as follows: GAGVSQSPSNKVTEKGKDVELRCDPISGHTALYWYRQSLGQGLEFLIYFQGNSAPDKSGLPSDRFSAERTGGSVSTLTIQRTQQEDSAVYLCASSLVTSGVYEQYFGPGTRLTVT.

This clonotype appeared many times. CDR3 in amino acids: CASSLGRDSSLSYTF. The CDR3 region has the DNA TGTGCCAGCAGCTTGGGACGGGACAGTTCTTTAAGCTACACCTTC. This rearrangement joins TRBV7-2 to TRBJ1-2, with 7 positions matching TRBD1. Germline V CDR1 and CDR2: SGHTA, FQGNSA. J gave up 9 bases and V 3 bases, and 13 bases lay outside the gene matches. The CDR3 spans 15 residues.